Below, 26 T cell receptor beta chains from the same sample are listed, as sequenced in a study of blood T cell repertoires in COVID-19. Sequencing was performed with immunoSEQ multiplex PCR; in TCRdb, only in-frame clones are kept and a portion is missing. This table has about 110,000 clones, approximately 90% appearing once. The sample consisted of peripheral blood. The receptor set was obtained from a human donor in a cohort sampled during active COVID-19.

The V gene is TRBV6-1, the J gene TRBJ2-5; 9 positions match TRBD1. Germline values: CDR1 MNHNS, CDR2 SASEGT. V trimming: 3 bases; J trimming: 1 base; junction bases outside the gene matches: 6. This CDR3 comprises 16 residues. DNA for the CDR3: TGTGCCAGCAGTGATGGGACAGGGAAACTCCAAGAGACCCAGTACTTC. Protein: CASSDGTGKLQETQYF.

The chain links TRBV5-1 to TRBJ1-1; TRBD1 aligns across 10 bases. The germline V gene encodes CDR1 SGHRS and CDR2 YFSETQ. The CDR3 is made up of 15 amino acids. Trimming removed 6 bases from V and 4 bases from J; junction bases left unmatched: 9. The CDR3 DNA follows: TGCGCCAGCACTAGGGGGACAGGGGCCCTCACTGAAGCTTTCTTT. Its translation: CASTRGTGALTEAFF.

The V call is TRBV15, the J call TRBJ1-2, with 9 bases identical to TRBD1. V shed 0 bases, J shed 6 bases, and the junction held 11 bases outside the gene matches. The CDR3 has 17 residues. Germline V gene data show CDR1 as LNHNV and CDR2 as YYDKDF (reference sequence). The CDR3 sequence is CATSRDLGDRVFHGYTF. CDR3 nucleotides: TGTGCCACCAGCAGAGATCTTGGGGACAGGGTATTTCATGGCTACACCTTC. Full variable domain (outside the CDR3, taken from reference TRBV15 and TRBJ1-2): DAMVIQNPRYQVTQFGKPVTLSCSQTLNHNVMYWYQQKSSQAPKLLFHYYDKDFNNEADTPDNFQSRRPNTSFCFLDIRSPGLGDTAMYLCATSRDLGDRVFHGYTFGSGTRLTVV.

This rearrangement joins TRBV6-1 to TRBJ2-1, with D possibly matching TRBD1 (6 bases). CDR1 and CDR2 from the germline V gene are MNHNS and SASEGT. The V gene lost 3 bases and the J gene lost 3 bases, with 24 bases spanning the gap. The CDR3 loop spans 19 amino acids. The DNA of the CDR3 is TGTGCCAGCAGTGATCGGACAGAAGTAATTAGTCCCTTCTACAATGAGCAGTTCTTC. Amino acid sequence: CASSDRTEVISPFYNEQFF.

Written as DNA, the CDR3 is TGTGCCAGCAGCCCCGCTGGCGGGAGGGTGATGGGTGAGCAGTTCTTC. It encodes CASSPAGGRVMGEQFF. The chain employs TRBV9 and TRBJ2-1, with 9 bases aligning to TRBD2. V trimming: 4 bases; J trimming: 9 bases; junction bases outside the gene matches: 14. Germline V gives CDR1 SGDLS, CDR2 YYNGEE. The CDR3 has 16 residues.

CDR3 residues: CASSLNPSAAGGADIQYF. The CDR3 coding sequence is TGCGCCAGCAGCTTGAATCCCTCCGCAGCAGGGGGCGCAGACATTCAGTACTTC. The gene calls are TRBV5-1 and TRBJ2-4; 8 bases align to TRBD1. This CDR3 contains 18 residues. CDR1 is SGHRS and CDR2 is YFSETQ in the germline V gene. The V gene end was trimmed by 1 base and the J gene end by 8 bases; junction bases not matched to a gene: 17.

This clone showed up just once. The chain recombines TRBV9 with TRBJ2-3; TRBD2 aligns across 8 bases. CDR3 length equals 16 residues. CDR1 is SGDLS and CDR2 is YYNGEE in the germline V gene. V shed 4 bases and J 0 bases; nucleotides not matched to a gene: 7. As DNA, the CDR3 is TGTGCCAGCAGCCCCCGACTAGCGTCTAGCACAGATACGCAGTATTTT. Residues: CASSPRLASSTDTQYF.

V usage is TRBV19 and J usage is TRBJ2-7; TRBD1 is a possible D gene (5 bases). This CDR3 spans 14 amino acids. Between the trimmed V and J ends, which lost 5 bases and 2 bases, there was a span of 13 bases. Looked up from germline, CDR1 is LNHDA and CDR2 is SQIVND (reference sequence). The CDR3 coding sequence is TGTGCCAGTAGTGCGGACATCCGCCCCTACGAGCAGTACTTC. Its translation is CASSADIRPYEQYF.

The rearrangement links TRBV7-9 to TRBJ1-1; perhaps TRBD1 as D (5 bases). Germline-derived CDR1 and CDR2 are SEHNR and FQNEAQ (reference sequence). The CDR3 spans 15 residues. V was clipped by 3 bases and J by 1 base, with 12 bases between them. This CDR3 reads CASSLYPDRNTEAFF. The DNA for the CDR3 is TGTGCCAGCAGCTTGTATCCCGACAGGAACACTGAAGCTTTCTTT.

The genes are TRBV7-2 and TRBJ2-7, with 11 bases matching TRBD1. V dropped 5 bases and J dropped 3; count of bases not matched to a gene: 6. The germline V gene has CDR1 SGHTA and CDR2 FQGNSA. The CDR3 contains 15 residues. CDR3 DNA: TGTGCCAGCAGCCTCGGGACAGGGGGAAACTACGAGCAGTACTTC. Amino acids: CASSLGTGGNYEQYF.

The V call is TRBV28, the J call TRBJ2-3, with D tentatively TRBD1 (6 bases). With 4 bases removed from V and 1 base from J, the gap between germline ends came to 15 bases. CDR3 length: 16 amino acids. CDR1 is MDHEN, CDR2 SYDVKM, per germline. The CDR3 region has the DNA TGTGCCAGCAGTTCAGGGGAATTTCTTCGCACAGATACGCAGTATTTT. This encodes CASSSGEFLRTDTQYF.

This clone came up once. The chain recombines TRBV29-1 with TRBJ2-3; 8 nucleotides agree with TRBD1. Germline-derived CDR1 and CDR2 are SQVTM and ANQGSEA. Trimming cost V 8 bases and J 4 bases; bases outside gene matches: 8. This CDR3 contains 13 residues. CDR3 bases: TGCAGCACCCGGACAGGGTGGGCAGATACGCAGTATTTT. Translated: CSTRTGWADTQYF.

The chain has TRBV5-1 and TRBJ2-3; D possibly corresponds to TRBD1 (5 bases). CDR3 size: 14 residues. Germline V gene lookup returns CDR1 SGHRS and CDR2 YFSETQ. Trimming shortened V by 3 bases and J by 2 bases, and 10 bases separated the two germline ends. The CDR3 DNA is TGCGCCAGCAGCTCTCGACAGACCACAGATACGCAGTATTTT. Translation gives CASSSRQTTDTQYF.

V is TRBV11-3 and J is TRBJ2-5, with 8 bases fitting TRBD1. The CDR3 contains 17 residues. Trimming cost V 1 base and J 5 bases; bases outside gene matches: 12. Germline V CDR1 and CDR2: SGHNT, YENEEA. Here the CDR3 DNA reads TGTGCCAGCAGCTTAGGGGTGGAACAGGGGGGTTGGGAGACCCAGTACTTC. This translates into CASSLGVEQGGWETQYF.

The chain recombines TRBV11-2 with TRBJ2-7; the match to TRBD1 covers 8 bases. Unmatched junction bases numbered 2, after V lost 6 bases and J lost 1 base. The CDR3 runs 13 residues. Germline loops: CDR1 SGHAT, CDR2 FQNNGV. CDR3 DNA sequence: TGTGCCAGCAGTTGGACAGGGTCCTACGAGCAGTACTTC. It encodes CASSWTGSYEQYF.

This sequence joins TRBV9 and TRBJ1-6, with 8 bases lining up with TRBD1. V gave up 0 bases and J gave up 7 bases; unmatched junction bases: 9. Per germline, CDR1 SGDLS and CDR2 YYNGEE. The CDR3 loop spans 17 amino acids. Written as DNA, the CDR3 is TGTGCCAGCAGCGTAGGGAGGAACAGGGGGGAAAATTCACCCCTCCACTTT. Translation: CASSVGRNRGENSPLHF. Full variable domain (rest looked up from reference TRBV9 and TRBJ1-6): DSGVTQTPKHLITATGQRVTLRCSPRSGDLSVYWYQQSLDQGLQFLIQYYNGEERAKGNILERFSAQQFPDLHSELNLSSLELGDSALYFCASSVGRNRGENSPLHFGNGTRLTVT.

This sequence joins TRBV29-1 and TRBJ2-5; D may be TRBD1 (6 bases). Trimming removed 4 bases from V and 2 bases from J, with 8 bases in between. This CDR3 comprises 12 residues. The germline CDR1 and CDR2 sequences are SQVTM and ANQGSEA. The chain's CDR3 is CSVGRGQETQYF. The CDR3 region has the DNA TGCAGCGTTGGCAGGGGACAAGAGACCCAGTACTTC.

As DNA, the CDR3 is TGCGCCAGCAGCTTGTTATCAGAAAGCTACAATGAGCAGTTCTTC. Translating gives CASSLLSESYNEQFF. This chain links TRBV5-1 with TRBJ2-1; D is undetermined. This CDR3 comprises 15 residues. Germline V CDR1 and CDR2: SGHRS, YFSETQ. Trimming removed 1 base at V and 3 bases at J, with 11 bases between.

This clone came up once. V gene TRBV28 combines with J gene TRBJ1-4; tentatively, D is TRBD1 (5 bases). Trimming pared 5 bases from V and 5 bases from J, leaving 24 bases between. The CDR3 sequence is 18 residues long. CDR1 is MDHEN and CDR2 is SYDVKM in the germline V gene. The CDR3 DNA follows: TGTGCCAGCAGTCTAGGCATCCCCAGGGCTGCCTTGAATGAAAAACTGTTTTTT. Translating it yields CASSLGIPRAALNEKLFF.

The rearrangement uses TRBV13 and TRBJ2-2; tentatively, D is TRBD2 (5 bases). Germline V gives CDR1 PRHDT, CDR2 FYEKMQ (reference sequence). Trimming stripped 1 base from V and 5 bases from J, with 11 bases between. The CDR3 is 15 amino acids. CDR3 bases: TGTGCCAGCAGCTTAGTCGGCAGCGGAACCGGGGAGCTGTTTTTT. Protein: CASSLVGSGTGELFF. Full variable domain (outside the CDR3, taken from reference TRBV13 and TRBJ2-2): AAGVIQSPRHLIKEKRETATLKCYPIPRHDTVYWYQQGPGQDPQFLISFYEKMQSDKGSIPDRFSAQQFSDYHSELNMSSLELGDSALYFCASSLVGSGTGELFFGEGSRLTVL.

With regard to this clone: One end of the junction varies from germline; a read error may be responsible. The V call is TRBV10-3, the J call TRBJ2-7, with 7 positions matching TRBD2. The CDR3 consists of 14 residues. The germline V gene encodes CDR1 ENHRY and CDR2 SYGVKD. CDR3 sequence reads: CAVSLADASYEQYF. CDR3 sequence (DNA): TGTGCCGTCAGTCTAGCGGACGCTTCCTACGAGCAGTACTTC.

The chain couples TRBV9 to TRBJ2-1, with 8 bases that match TRBD1. CDR3 length: 18 residues. The germline gives CDR1 SGDLS, CDR2 YYNGEE. J lost 4 bases, V lost 1 base, and 13 bases had no gene match. This chain's CDR3 is CASSVSSPGQVTYNEQFF. The CDR3 DNA sequence: TGTGCCAGCAGCGTATCTTCGCCGGGACAGGTAACTTACAATGAGCAGTTCTTC.

The chain is built from TRBV28 and TRBJ1-5, with D maybe TRBD1 (6 bases). The CDR3 is 15 amino acids. Germline-derived CDR1 and CDR2 are MDHEN and SYDVKM. V gave up 4 bases and J gave up 3 bases, with 13 bases separating them. This CDR3 is CASSYRVKNNQPQHF. The CDR3 nucleotides read TGTGCCAGCAGTTACAGGGTCAAGAACAATCAGCCCCAGCATTTT. Full variable domain (missing parts from reference TRBV28 and TRBJ1-5): DVKVTQSSRYLVKRTGEKVFLECVQDMDHENMFWYRQDPGLGLRLIYFSYDVKMKEKGDIPEGYSVSREKKERFSLILESASTNQTSMYLCASSYRVKNNQPQHFGDGTRLSIL.

The genes are TRBV18 and TRBJ2-2; no reliable D call. CDR3 length equals 13 residues. Germline V gene sequence: CDR1 KGHSH, CDR2 LQKENI. V was clipped by 6 bases and J by 3 bases, with 8 bases between them. The CDR3 DNA reads as TGTGCCAGCTCTTCAGTGGACACCGGGGAGCTGTTTTTT. Translating it yields CASSSVDTGELFF.

The rearrangement joins TRBV27 to TRBJ1-6, with 10 bases matching TRBD1. Per the germline V gene, CDR1 is MNHEY and CDR2 is SMNVEV (reference sequence). Trimming cost V 8 bases and J 6 bases; bases outside gene matches: 10. CDR3 length: 16 amino acids. CDR3 amino acids: CASRRGGDRGNSPLHF. CDR3 in DNA: TGTGCCAGCCGACGGGGGGGGGACAGGGGTAATTCACCCCTCCACTTT.

The CDR3 bases are TGTGCCAGCAGTACCCCAACACGTTCTAATGAAAAACTGTTTTTT. It translates to CASSTPTRSNEKLFF. V gene TRBV6-6 combines with J gene TRBJ1-4, with no clear D. The CDR3 spans 15 residues. Trimming shortened V by 5 bases and J by 3 bases, and 13 bases separated the two germline ends. Germline assignment: CDR1 MNHNY and CDR2 SVGAGI (reference sequence).